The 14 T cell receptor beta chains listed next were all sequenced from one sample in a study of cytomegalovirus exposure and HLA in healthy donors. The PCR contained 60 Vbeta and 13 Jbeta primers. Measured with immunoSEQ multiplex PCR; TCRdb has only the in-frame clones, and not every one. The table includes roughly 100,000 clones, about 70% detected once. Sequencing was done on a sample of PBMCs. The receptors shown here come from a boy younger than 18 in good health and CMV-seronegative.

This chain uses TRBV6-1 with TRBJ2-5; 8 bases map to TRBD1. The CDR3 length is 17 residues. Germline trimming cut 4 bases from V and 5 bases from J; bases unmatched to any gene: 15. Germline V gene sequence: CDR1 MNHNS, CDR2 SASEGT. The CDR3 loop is CASSVRARGRAGETQYF. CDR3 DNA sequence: TGTGCCAGCAGTGTACGGGCCAGGGGGCGTGCAGGGGAGACCCAGTACTTC.

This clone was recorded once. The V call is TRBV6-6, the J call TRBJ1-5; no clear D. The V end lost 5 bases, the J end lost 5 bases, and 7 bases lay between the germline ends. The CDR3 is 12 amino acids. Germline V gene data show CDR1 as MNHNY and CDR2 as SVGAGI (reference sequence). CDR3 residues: CASSPRDQPQHF. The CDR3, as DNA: TGTGCCAGCAGTCCAAGAGATCAGCCCCAGCATTTT.

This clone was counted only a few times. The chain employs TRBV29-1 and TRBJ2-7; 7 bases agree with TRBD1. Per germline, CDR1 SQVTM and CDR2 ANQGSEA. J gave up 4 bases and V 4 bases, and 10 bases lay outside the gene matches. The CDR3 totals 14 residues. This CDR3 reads CSVGETGTIYEQYF. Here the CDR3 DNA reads TGCAGCGTTGGAGAGACAGGGACAATTTACGAGCAGTACTTC.

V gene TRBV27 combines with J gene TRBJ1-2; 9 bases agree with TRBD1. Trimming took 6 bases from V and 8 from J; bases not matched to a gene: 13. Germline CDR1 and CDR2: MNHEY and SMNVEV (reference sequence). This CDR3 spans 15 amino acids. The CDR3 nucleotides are TGTGCCAGCAGGGGGACCGGGACAGGGCTCCGGGGCTACACCTTC. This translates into CASRGTGTGLRGYTF.

The CDR3 spells CASSTDRTTYEQYF. CDR3 nucleotides: TGTGCCAGCAGCACAGACCGAACGACCTACGAGCAGTACTTC. This chain uses TRBV6-5 with TRBJ2-7; D is uncertain. This CDR3 contains 14 residues. Per the germline V gene, CDR1 is MNHEY and CDR2 is SVGAGI. V dropped 6 bases and J dropped 2 bases, with 14 bases sitting between them.

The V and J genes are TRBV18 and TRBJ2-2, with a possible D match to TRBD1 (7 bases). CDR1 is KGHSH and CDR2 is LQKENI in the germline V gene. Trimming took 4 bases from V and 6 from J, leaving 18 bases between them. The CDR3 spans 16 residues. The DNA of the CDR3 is TGTGCCAGCTCACGGCGGGACAGATTTTCTTCCGGGGAGCTGTTTTTT. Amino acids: CASSRRDRFSSGELFF.

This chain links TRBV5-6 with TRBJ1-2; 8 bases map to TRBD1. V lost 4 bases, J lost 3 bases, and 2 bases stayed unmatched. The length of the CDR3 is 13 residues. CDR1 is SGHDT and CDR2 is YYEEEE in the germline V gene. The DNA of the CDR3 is TGTGCCAGCAGCCCGACAGGGGACTATGGCTACACCTTC. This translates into CASSPTGDYGYTF.

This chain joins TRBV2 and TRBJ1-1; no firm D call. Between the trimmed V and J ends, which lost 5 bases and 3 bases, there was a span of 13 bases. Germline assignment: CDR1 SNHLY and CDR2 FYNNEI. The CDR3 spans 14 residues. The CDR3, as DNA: TGTGCCAGCAGTCCGCGGGTGTCGGACACTGAAGCTTTCTTT. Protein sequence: CASSPRVSDTEAFF.

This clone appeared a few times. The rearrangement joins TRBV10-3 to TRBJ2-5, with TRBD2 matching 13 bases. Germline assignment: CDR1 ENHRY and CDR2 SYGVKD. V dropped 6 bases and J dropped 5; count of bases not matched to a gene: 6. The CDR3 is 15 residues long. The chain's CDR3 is CAISRLAGGGETQYF. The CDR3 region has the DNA TGTGCCATCAGCCGACTAGCGGGAGGAGGGGAGACCCAGTACTTC.

The CDR3: CASSMTGGRDGYTF. CDR3 nucleotide sequence: TGTGCCAGCAGCATGACAGGGGGCAGGGATGGCTACACCTTC. The rearrangement links TRBV7-3 to TRBJ1-2, with 10 bases aligning to TRBD1. This CDR3 has 14 amino acids. Per germline, CDR1 SGHTA and CDR2 FQGTGA. V gave up 5 bases and J gave up 6 bases; unmatched junction bases: 6.

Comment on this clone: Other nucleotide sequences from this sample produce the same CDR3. CDR3 amino acids: CASSLVAGNTEAFF. The CDR3 DNA sequence: TGTGCCAGCAGCTTAGTTGCGGGGAACACTGAAGCTTTCTTT. This chain links TRBV7-9 with TRBJ1-1, with unresolved D. The CDR3 loop spans 14 amino acids. Germline V gene sequence: CDR1 SEHNR, CDR2 FQNEAQ (reference sequence). The V end lost 1 base, the J end lost 1 base, and 7 bases lay between the germline ends.

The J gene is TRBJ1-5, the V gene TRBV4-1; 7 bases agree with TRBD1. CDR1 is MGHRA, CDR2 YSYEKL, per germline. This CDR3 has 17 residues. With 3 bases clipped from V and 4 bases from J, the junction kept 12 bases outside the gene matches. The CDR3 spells CASSQGGQGQRNQPQHF. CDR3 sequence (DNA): TGCGCCAGCAGCCAGGGGGGCCAGGGACAGAGGAATCAGCCCCAGCATTTT.

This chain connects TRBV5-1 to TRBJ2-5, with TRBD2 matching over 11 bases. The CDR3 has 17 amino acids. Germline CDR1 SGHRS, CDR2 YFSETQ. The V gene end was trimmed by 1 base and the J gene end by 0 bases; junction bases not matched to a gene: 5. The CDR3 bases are TGCGCCAGCAGCTTGATACCGGGACTAGCGGACCAAGAGACCCAGTACTTC. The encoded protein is CASSLIPGLADQETQYF. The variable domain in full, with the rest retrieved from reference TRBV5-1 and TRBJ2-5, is KAGVTQTPRYLIKTRGQQVTLSCSPISGHRSVSWYQQTPGQGLQFLFEYFSETQRNKGNFPGRFSGRQFSNSRSEMNVSTLELGDSALYLCASSLIPGLADQETQYFGPGTRLLVL.

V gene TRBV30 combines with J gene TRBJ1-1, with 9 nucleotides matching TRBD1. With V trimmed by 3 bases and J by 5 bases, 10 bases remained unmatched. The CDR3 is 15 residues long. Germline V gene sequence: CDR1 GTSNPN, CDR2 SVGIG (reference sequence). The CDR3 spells CAWRSVDRGWTEAFF. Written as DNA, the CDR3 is TGTGCCTGGAGGTCCGTGGACAGGGGTTGGACTGAAGCTTTCTTT.